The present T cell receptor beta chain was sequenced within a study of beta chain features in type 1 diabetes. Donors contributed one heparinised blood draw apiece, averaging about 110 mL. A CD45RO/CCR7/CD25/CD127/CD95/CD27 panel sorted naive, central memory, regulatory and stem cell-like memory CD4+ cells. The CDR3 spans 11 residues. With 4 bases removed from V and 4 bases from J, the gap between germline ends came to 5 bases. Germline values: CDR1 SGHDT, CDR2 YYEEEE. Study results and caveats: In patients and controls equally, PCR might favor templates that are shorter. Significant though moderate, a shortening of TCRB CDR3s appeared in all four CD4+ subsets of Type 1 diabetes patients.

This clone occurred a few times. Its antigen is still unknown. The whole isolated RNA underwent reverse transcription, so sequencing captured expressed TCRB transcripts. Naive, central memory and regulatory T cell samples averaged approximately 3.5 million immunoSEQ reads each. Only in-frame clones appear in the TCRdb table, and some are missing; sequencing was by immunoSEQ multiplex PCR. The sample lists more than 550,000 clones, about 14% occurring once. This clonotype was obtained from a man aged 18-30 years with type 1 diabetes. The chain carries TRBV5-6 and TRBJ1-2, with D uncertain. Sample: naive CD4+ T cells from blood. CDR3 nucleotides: TGTGCCAGCAGCGTAGCCTATGGCTACACCTTC. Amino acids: CASSVAYGYTF.